Described below is a single TCR beta chain sequence and its context. Antigen unknown. One end of the junction is discordant with germline, which a read error may explain. This sample stems from a study of shared clonotypes between healthy human individuals. Study results and caveats: What rarefaction showed was incomplete sorted-subset sequencing despite large depth. Larger estimated richness was generally seen in naive subsets than in memory subsets. Few donors limited the genetic and exposure-history diversity represented.

In germline, CDR1 is MNHEY, CDR2 SMNVEV (reference sequence). The CDR3 is made up of 17 amino acids. TCRdb keeps only in-frame clones here, not all; method: immunoSEQ multiplex PCR. In the table there are roughly 2.5 million clones, around nine tenths of which are singletons. The rearrangement uses TRBV27 and TRBJ2-3; 10 bases line up with TRBD2. Sequencing input: naive CD4+ T cells sorted from blood. The subset denotes: CD45RA+ positively selected. This receptor was identified in a man aged 18-30 years in good health. In DNA, the CDR3 is TGTGCCAGCAGTCTCCAAGGACTAGCGGAATTCACAGGTACGCAGTATTTT. As protein: CASSLQGLAEFTGTQYF.